The sequence of this T cell receptor beta chain was determined in a study of early T cells in non-severe SARS-CoV-2 infection. Across the whole study: The authors sequenced bulk RNA from unsorted whole blood, leaving chains unpaired.

Trimming left V 2 bases short and J 4 bases short, with 14 bases between. CDR3 length: 16 residues. Germline CDR1 MGHDK, CDR2 SYGVNS. About this clonotype: What it recognizes is unknown.

Whole-study results and caveats: CD4 and private specificities were missed by VDJdb matching, which favored anti-spike CD8 responses.

Individually, cDNA molecules had unique molecular identifiers attached to them. TCRdb analysed the 5' RACE reads with MiXCR anew, one entry per CDR3 protein. The repertoire holds 35,000 to 45,000 distinct CDR3 sequences, with over 9% as singletons. This chain joins TRBV25-1 and TRBJ2-2; no reliable D call. Input material: whole blood. The receptor was isolated from an adult who was a healthcare worker with PCR-confirmed SARS-CoV-2 infection or an uninfected control (not recorded which). CDR3 DNA: TGTGCCAGCAGTGAAGGTCCGAGAGTGGTCACCGGGGAGCTGTTTTTT. Translating it yields CASSEGPRVVTGELFF.